Each of the 13 T cell receptor beta chains below was sequenced from the same sample in a study of cytomegalovirus exposure and HLA in healthy donors. Amplification used 60 Vbeta primers and 13 Jbeta primers. The protocol was immunoSEQ multiplex PCR, while the TCRdb copy is restricted to in-frame clones and leaves out a portion. The sample totals 75,000 to 85,000 clones. The sample was PBMCs. These receptor sequences come from a man aged 18 to 30 in good health and CMV-seropositive.

The genes are TRBV9 and TRBJ1-5; TRBD1 aligns across 9 bases. CDR3 length: 14 amino acids. The V and J ends lost 4 bases and 7 bases, in that order; junction bases with no gene match: 6. Germline CDR1 is SGDLS and CDR2 is YYNGEE. The CDR3 region is CASSPGTGRQPQHF. The DNA of the CDR3 is TGTGCCAGCAGCCCTGGGACAGGGAGACAGCCCCAGCATTTT.

This rearrangement joins TRBV29-1 to TRBJ2-7; 8 positions match TRBD1. CDR3 length: 13 amino acids. With V trimmed by 6 bases and J by 3 bases, 7 bases remained unmatched. CDR1 and CDR2 (germline): SQVTM, ANQGSEA. DNA of the CDR3: TGCAGCGTATCGGGACAGGATAACTACGAGCAGTACTTC. This gives the protein CSVSGQDNYEQYF.

This chain uses TRBV27 with TRBJ1-5; no clear D gene. The V end lost 2 bases, the J end lost 11 bases, and 10 bases lay between the germline ends. This CDR3 has 12 amino acids. Germline V gives CDR1 MNHEY, CDR2 SMNVEV (reference sequence). The CDR3 loop reads CASSLNGETQHF. The CDR3, as DNA: TGTGCCAGCAGTTTAAATGGGGAGACCCAGCATTTT.

The V and J genes are TRBV4-2 and TRBJ1-3, with TRBD1 as a possible D gene (5 bases). Germline V gene lookup returns CDR1 LGHNA and CDR2 YNFKEQ. V dropped 2 bases and J dropped 0 bases, with 11 bases sitting between them. The CDR3 contains 16 residues. The CDR3 DNA is TGTGCCAGCAGCCAAAAAGGGGCAGACTCTGGAAACACCATATATTTT. Residues: CASSQKGADSGNTIYF.

The chain combines TRBV7-9 with TRBJ1-2; 9 bases map to TRBD1. From germline, CDR1 is SEHNR and CDR2 FQNEAQ (reference sequence). The CDR3 is made up of 13 amino acids. V lost 10 bases, J lost 9 bases, and 12 bases stayed unmatched. CDR3 DNA sequence: TGTGCCACCATACAGGGGGCGAGACTTAGCTACACCTTC. Translated: CATIQGARLSYTF.

J is TRBJ2-7 and V is TRBV13; 14 nucleotides align to TRBD2. Trimming cost V 0 bases and J 4 bases; bases outside gene matches: 2. Germline values: CDR1 PRHDT, CDR2 FYEKMQ (reference sequence). This CDR3 comprises 16 residues. The CDR3 region has the DNA TGTGCCAGCAGCTTAGGAGGGACTAGCGGGAGTTACGAGCAGTACTTC. Amino acids: CASSLGGTSGSYEQYF. The complete variable domain, with remaining parts taken from reference TRBV13 and TRBJ2-7, reads AAGVIQSPRHLIKEKRETATLKCYPIPRHDTVYWYQQGPGQDPQFLISFYEKMQSDKGSIPDRFSAQQFSDYHSELNMSSLELGDSALYFCASSLGGTSGSYEQYFGPGTRLTVT.

This rearrangement joins TRBV6-5 to TRBJ1-2; possibly TRBD1 for D (5 bases). Germline loops: CDR1 MNHEY, CDR2 SVGAGI. CDR3 length equals 15 residues. Trimming left V 4 bases short and J 5 bases short, with 17 bases between. CDR3 bases: TGTGCCAGCAGTTCCATGGGGCGGGCGGGGTATGGCTACACCTTC. Its translation: CASSSMGRAGYGYTF.

The CDR3 sequence: CASSVARLAGADTQYF. The CDR3 DNA follows: TGTGCCAGCAGCGTAGCACGGCTAGCGGGAGCAGATACGCAGTATTTT. The chain recombines TRBV9 with TRBJ2-3; the match to TRBD2 covers 10 bases. Germline V lookup: CDR1 SGDLS, CDR2 YYNGEE. This CDR3 comprises 16 residues. Trimming took 0 bases from V and 4 from J; bases not matched to a gene: 5.

The V and J genes are TRBV4-2 and TRBJ2-7, with 12 bases fitting TRBD2. Trimming at V came to 5 bases and at J to 1 base, leaving 3 bases not matched to a gene. Germline CDR1 reads LGHNA; CDR2 reads YNFKEQ. The CDR3 covers 15 residues. The CDR3: CASSSTSGSSYEQYF. CDR3 nucleotides: TGTGCCAGCAGCTCGACTAGCGGGAGTTCCTACGAGCAGTACTTC.

Note on this clone: The sample has other DNA sequences that encode this CDR3 too. The chain recombines TRBV6-1 with TRBJ2-7; 12 bases agree with TRBD2. V dropped 3 bases and J dropped 4; count of bases not matched to a gene: 4. The CDR3 covers 15 residues. The germline V gene encodes CDR1 MNHNS and CDR2 SASEGT. This CDR3 reads CASSDGLAGSYEQYF. The CDR3, as DNA: TGTGCCAGCAGTGATGGACTAGCGGGGAGTTACGAGCAGTACTTC.

This chain joins TRBV18 and TRBJ1-1; weak D call: TRBD1 (6 bases). The V gene lost 6 bases and the J gene lost 1 base, with 12 bases spanning the gap. CDR1 is KGHSH and CDR2 is LQKENI in the germline V gene. This CDR3 region has 14 residues. The CDR3 bases are TGTGCCAGCTCCACGACAGGTGAGAACACTGAAGCTTTCTTT. Its protein is CASSTTGENTEAFF. The whole variable domain, filled in from reference TRBV18 and TRBJ1-1, reads NAGVMQNPRHLVRRRGQEARLRCSPMKGHSHVYWYRQLPEEGLKFMVYLQKENIIDESGMPKERFSAEFPKEGPSILRIQQVVRGDSAAYFCASSTTGENTEAFFGQGTRLTVV.

With respect to this clone: Sequence at one end of the junction differs from germline and may be a read error. The chain recombines TRBV18 with TRBJ1-2; a possible D gene is TRBD1 (5 bases). This CDR3 is built from 16 residues. Germline CDR1 is KGHSH and CDR2 is LQKENI. Written as DNA, the CDR3 is TGTGCCAGCGCACCACCATCAGCAGGGAGGTTAGGGGGCTACACCTTC. This sequence encodes CASAPPSAGRLGGYTF.

This chain uses TRBV19 with TRBJ1-5, with 8 nucleotides matching TRBD1. V was pared by 6 bases and J by 11 bases, with 12 bases of the junction left unmatched. The CDR3 has 14 amino acids. CDR1 is LNHDA, CDR2 SQIVND, per germline (reference sequence). Written as DNA, the CDR3 is TGTGCCAGTAGCCCGCCGGACAGGGCATTAGCCCAGCATTTT. Protein product: CASSPPDRALAQHF.